This T cell receptor beta chain was observed in a study of shared clonotypes between healthy human individuals. Study-level findings and limits: In contrast to clonotypes shared by all four donors, non-shared clonotypes had lower generation probabilities. Clonotype sharing among donors, it was expected, would be affected by sequencing depth. Generally, naive subsets (rather than memory subsets) showed larger estimated richness.

After removal of 3 bases from V and 5 bases from J, the junction contained 2 bases not matched to a gene. The CDR3 totals 13 residues. The V gene's germline CDR1 is SGHRS and CDR2 YFSETQ. With respect to this clone: Its specificity is unknown. Other DNA sequences within the sample encode an identical CDR3.

Assay used: immunoSEQ multiplex PCR; TCRdb lists only in-frame clones, some missing. Of just over 2,000,000 clones listed, 85% to 95% are singletons. This clonotype was obtained from a man aged 18 to 30 in good health. The chain links TRBV5-1 to TRBJ1-2, with 9 bases lining up with TRBD1. Sequenced material: naive CD4+ T cells sorted from blood. Subset meaning: CD45RA+ positively selected. CDR3 region: CASSSGQGYGYTF. In DNA, the CDR3 is TGCGCCAGCAGCTCCGGACAGGGGTATGGCTACACCTTC.